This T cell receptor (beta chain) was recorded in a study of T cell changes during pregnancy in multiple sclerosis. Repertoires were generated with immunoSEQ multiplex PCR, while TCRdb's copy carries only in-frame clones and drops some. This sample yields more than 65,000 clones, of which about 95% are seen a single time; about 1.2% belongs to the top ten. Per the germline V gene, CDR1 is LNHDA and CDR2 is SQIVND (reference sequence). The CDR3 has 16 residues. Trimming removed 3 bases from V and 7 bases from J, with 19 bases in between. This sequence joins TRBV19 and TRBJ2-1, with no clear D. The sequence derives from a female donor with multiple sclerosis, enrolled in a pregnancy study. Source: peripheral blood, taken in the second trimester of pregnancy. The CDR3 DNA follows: TGTGCCAGTAGTATTTCCGGAAGCGTTAGGAGAAATGAGCAGTTCTTC. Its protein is CASSISGSVRRNEQFF.